Shown below are 17 T cell receptor beta chains from a single sample sequenced in a study of blood T cell repertoires in COVID-19. The protocol was immunoSEQ multiplex PCR, while the TCRdb copy is restricted to in-frame clones and leaves out a portion. The table shows about 100,000 clones, with 85% occurring only once. Sequenced material: peripheral blood. These receptors all come from a woman in her 70s with active or convalescent COVID-19.

This chain uses TRBV7-2 with TRBJ1-3; 8 nucleotides line up with TRBD1. The CDR3 is made up of 16 amino acids. The V segment lost 5 bases and the J segment 7 bases; nucleotides outside the gene matches: 13. CDR1 and CDR2 from the germline V gene are SGHTA and FQGNSA. The CDR3 loop is CASSPTRTGFSNTIYF. The CDR3 DNA reads as TGTGCCAGCAGCCCGACCCGGACAGGGTTTTCGAACACCATATATTTT.

The chain combines TRBV7-3 with TRBJ2-7; D possibly corresponds to TRBD2 (5 bases). In germline, CDR1 is SGHTA, CDR2 FQGTGA. V lost 1 base, J lost 1 base, and 11 bases lay in between. This CDR3 has 15 amino acids. This CDR3 is CASSLNVGDSYEQYF. CDR3 DNA: TGTGCCAGCAGCTTAAACGTCGGGGATTCCTACGAGCAGTACTTC. The variable domain in full, completed from reference TRBV7-3 and TRBJ2-7, reads GAGVSQTPSNKVTEKGKYVELRCDPISGHTALYWYRQSLGQGPEFLIYFQGTGAADDSGLPNDRFFAVRPEGSVSTLKIQRTERGDSAVYLCASSLNVGDSYEQYFGPGTRLTVT.

The chain recombines TRBV7-3 with TRBJ2-4; D is perhaps TRBD1 (6 bases). V lost 2 bases and J 8 bases, leaving 16 bases between the germline ends. This CDR3 has 15 amino acids. CDR1 is SGHTA and CDR2 is FQGTGA in the germline V gene. In DNA form, the CDR3 reads TGTGCCAGCAGCTTACTCGGGACACCCGGGGACATTCAGTACTTC. Translating gives CASSLLGTPGDIQYF.

The chain is built from TRBV12-5 and TRBJ1-5; 8 positions match TRBD1. Trimming cost V 5 bases and J 6 bases; bases outside gene matches: 6. The CDR3 is 14 residues long. Germline V gene lookup returns CDR1 LGHNT and CDR2 FRNRAP. This CDR3 reads CASGPGQGSQPQHF. CDR3 bases: TGTGCTAGTGGTCCCGGACAGGGTAGTCAGCCCCAGCATTTT.

The chain is built from TRBV4-2 and TRBJ1-4; perhaps TRBD1 as D (6 bases). This CDR3 is 14 amino acids long. Germline assignment: CDR1 LGHNA and CDR2 YNFKEQ. Trimming left V 4 bases short and J 7 bases short, with 13 bases between. CDR3 sequence reads: CASSRPGQSEKLFF. CDR3 bases: TGTGCCAGCAGCCGACCGGGACAATCTGAAAAACTGTTTTTT.

V and J are TRBV18 and TRBJ2-3, with 11 bases lining up with TRBD1. V was clipped by 7 bases and J by 4 bases; unmatched bases: 4. This CDR3 region has 14 residues. Germline-derived CDR1 and CDR2 are KGHSH and LQKENI. Here the CDR3 reads CASLPGQGADTQYF. The CDR3 nucleotides read TGTGCCAGCTTACCGGGACAGGGGGCAGATACGCAGTATTTT.

The chain combines TRBV2 with TRBJ2-2; D may be TRBD2 (5 bases). Germline V gives CDR1 SNHLY, CDR2 FYNNEI. V lost 7 bases and J lost 0, with 15 bases in between. The CDR3 is 16 residues long. This chain's CDR3 is CASTLLGAANTGELFF. The CDR3, as DNA: TGTGCCAGCACCCTACTAGGAGCCGCGAACACCGGGGAGCTGTTTTTT.

This chain uses TRBV5-1 with TRBJ1-2; 7 bases agree with TRBD1. V shed 2 bases and J 6 bases; nucleotides not matched to a gene: 4. Germline loops: CDR1 SGHRS, CDR2 YFSETQ. The CDR3 runs to 13 residues. The CDR3 region has the DNA TGCGCCAGCAGCTTTGGGACAGTAAATGGCTACACCTTC. Its protein product is CASSFGTVNGYTF.

This chain connects TRBV9 to TRBJ1-6; the D gene is possibly TRBD1 (5 bases). The V gene's germline CDR1 is SGDLS and CDR2 YYNGEE. Trimming removed 1 base at V and 3 bases at J, with 11 bases between. The CDR3 is made up of 16 amino acids. The CDR3 here is CASSVTQAHYNSPLHF. Here the CDR3 DNA reads TGTGCCAGCAGCGTAACACAGGCACACTATAATTCACCCCTCCACTTT.

The chain joins TRBV5-1 to TRBJ1-6; 7 bases fit TRBD1. Trimming removed 4 bases from V and 13 bases from J; junction bases left unmatched: 8. Per the germline V gene, CDR1 is SGHRS and CDR2 is YFSETQ. This CDR3 is 13 amino acids long. CDR3 bases: TGCGCCAGCAGCCCCGACAGGGAGTACCCCCTCCACTTT. This gives the protein CASSPDREYPLHF.

This chain joins TRBV7-3 and TRBJ2-1; D possibly corresponds to TRBD2 (6 bases). CDR3 length: 15 amino acids. V lost 5 bases to trimming and J lost 2 bases, with 13 bases between them. Germline values: CDR1 SGHTA, CDR2 FQGTGA. The CDR3: CASSPLAGPYNEQFF. The DNA for the CDR3 is TGTGCCAGCAGCCCTCTGGCGGGACCCTACAATGAGCAGTTCTTC.

This clone was observed once. The chain recombines TRBV7-8 with TRBJ2-7; no definite D call. Trimming removed 5 bases from V and 2 bases from J, with 4 bases in between. This CDR3 comprises 11 residues. CDR1 SGHVS and CDR2 FQNEAQ come from the germline V gene. This CDR3 reads CASSPAYEQYF. CDR3 sequence (DNA): TGTGCCAGCAGCCCTGCCTACGAGCAGTACTTC. The full variable domain, completed using reference TRBV7-8 and TRBJ2-7, is GAGVSQSPRYKVAKRGQDVALRCDPISGHVSLFWYQQALGQGPEFLTYFQNEAQLDKSGLPSDRFFAERPEGSVSTLKIQRTQQEDSAVYLCASSPAYEQYFGPGTRLTVT.

This clone was detected once. The chain couples TRBV3-1 (or the pseudogene TRBV3-2) to TRBJ2-1, with 13 bases that match TRBD2. The CDR3 has 16 residues. V was pared by 0 bases and J by 7 bases, with 3 bases of the junction left unmatched. Germline-derived CDR1 and CDR2 are LGHDT and YNNKEL (reference sequence). The CDR3 DNA is TGTGCCAGCAGCCAAGATCTGGGACTAGCGGGGAATGAGCAGTTCTTC. Its protein is CASSQDLGLAGNEQFF.

Of note for this clone: The sample carries other DNA sequences with the same CDR3. The rearrangement links TRBV20-1 to TRBJ1-2; the D gene is possibly TRBD1 (5 bases). V was trimmed by 3 bases and J by 6 bases, leaving 14 bases between them. Germline CDR1 reads DFQATT; CDR2 reads SNEGSKA (reference sequence). The CDR3 is 13 residues long. In DNA form, the CDR3 reads TGCAGTGCTAGTTTGGGGGGGAAGGATGGCTACACCTTC. It codes for CSASLGGKDGYTF.

The chain recombines TRBV11-3 with TRBJ2-3; 8 nucleotides match TRBD1. V lost 1 base and J lost 0; bases outside the gene matches: 6. From germline, CDR1 is SGHNT and CDR2 YENEEA. CDR3 size: 17 residues. CDR3 DNA sequence: TGTGCCAGCAGCTTAGGCTTCGACAGGGGTAGCACAGATACGCAGTATTTT. It yields the protein CASSLGFDRGSTDTQYF.

The chain carries TRBV2 and TRBJ1-5; D not resolved. Germline lookup yields CDR1 SNHLY and CDR2 FYNNEI. The CDR3 runs 18 residues. The V end lost 1 base, the J end lost 7 bases, and 23 bases lay between the germline ends. CDR3 amino acids: CASSEDHPISGVGQPQHF. CDR3 nucleotide sequence: TGTGCCAGCAGTGAAGACCACCCTATCTCGGGAGTAGGACAGCCCCAGCATTTT. The variable domain in full, with the rest retrieved from reference TRBV2 and TRBJ1-5, is EPEVTQTPSHQVTQMGQEVILRCVPISNHLYFYWYRQILGQKVEFLVSFYNNEISEKSEIFDDQFSVERPDGSNFTLKIRSTKLEDSAMYFCASSEDHPISGVGQPQHFGDGTRLSIL.

The chain employs TRBV9 and TRBJ1-6; a weak D match, TRBD1 (6 bases). CDR3 length: 15 residues. CDR1 and CDR2 from the germline V gene are SGDLS and YYNGEE. V lost 3 bases to trimming and J lost 4 bases, with 11 bases between them. CDR3 residues: CASSERGAYNSPLHF. CDR3 DNA: TGTGCCAGCAGCGAGCGGGGGGCGTATAATTCACCCCTCCACTTT.